One sample yielded the 14 T cell receptor beta chains listed below, sequenced in a study of response to subunit inactivated influenza vaccine. TCRdb called the RT-PCR reads again in MiXCR, with one record for every CDR3 protein. The sample lists some 500,000 distinct CDR3 sequences; 25% were seen once. Source: CD4+ T cells sorted from PBMCs, taken roughly 5 days after vaccination. Source of these receptors: a man aged 45-65 years who received an inactivated influenza vaccine.

The chain recombines TRBV27 with TRBJ2-7, with 9 nucleotides matching TRBD2. With 9 bases clipped from V and 0 bases from J, the junction kept 15 bases outside the gene matches. This CDR3 region has 17 residues. Germline CDR1 and CDR2: MNHEY and SMNVEV (reference sequence). The CDR3 protein is CARTIGIAGAISYEQYF. CDR3 coding DNA: TGTGCCAGGACTATTGGGATAGCGGGGGCCATCTCCTACGAGCAGTACTTC.

V and J are TRBV5-6 and TRBJ2-7, with 10 nucleotides matching TRBD2. The V segment lost 4 bases and the J segment 3 bases; nucleotides outside the gene matches: 4. The CDR3 is made up of 14 amino acids. Germline V CDR1 and CDR2: SGHDT, YYEEEE. Written as DNA, the CDR3 is TGTGCCAGCAGCCCCGGGACTAGCGACTACGAGCAGTACTTC. Protein: CASSPGTSDYEQYF.

The chain is built from TRBV5-1 and TRBJ2-5, with D perhaps TRBD2 (5 bases). Germline values: CDR1 SGHRS, CDR2 YFSETQ. V lost 2 bases, J lost 2 bases, and 13 bases lay in between. CDR3 length: 15 residues. CDR3 nucleotides: TGCGCCAGCAGCTTAGGTACGGGAATTCAAGAGACCCAGTACTTC. Amino acids: CASSLGTGIQETQYF.

The chain carries TRBV20-1 and TRBJ2-1; D not resolved. The CDR3 covers 10 residues. The V and J ends lost 3 bases and 5 bases respectively, with 2 bases between them. The germline gives CDR1 DFQATT, CDR2 SNEGSKA (reference sequence). CDR3 region: CSASNNEQFF. The CDR3 bases are TGCAGTGCTAGTAACAATGAGCAGTTCTTC.

This clonotype showed up just a few times. This chain uses TRBV20-1 with TRBJ1-2, with no clear D. This CDR3 is 16 amino acids long. V dropped 0 bases and J dropped 1 base, with 15 bases sitting between them. The V gene's germline CDR1 is DFQATT and CDR2 SNEGSKA (reference sequence). The CDR3 sequence: CSARDELRKFNYGYTF. CDR3 in DNA: TGCAGTGCTAGAGATGAATTACGGAAATTTAACTATGGCTACACCTTC.

Only a few counts were recorded for this clonotype. The CDR3 coding sequence is TGCGCCAGCAGCAGACAGGGAGTGGATACTGAAGCTTTCTTT. It yields the protein CASSRQGVDTEAFF. This chain connects TRBV5-1 to TRBJ1-1; the match to TRBD1 covers 7 bases. CDR3 length: 14 residues. With V trimmed by 4 bases and J by 5 bases, 8 bases remained unmatched. The germline CDR1 and CDR2 sequences are SGHRS and YFSETQ.

The chain carries TRBV4-3 and TRBJ2-1, with D hard to call. V was cut by 0 bases and J by 2 bases, with 14 bases left in between. In germline, CDR1 is LGHNA, CDR2 YSLEER. This CDR3 spans 17 amino acids. Here the CDR3 reads CASSQDLIGRPYNEQFF. CDR3 sequence (DNA): TGCGCCAGCAGCCAAGATCTGATCGGCAGGCCCTACAATGAGCAGTTCTTC.

This clonotype was observed a handful of times. V is TRBV7-2 and J is TRBJ2-5; 12 nucleotides agree with TRBD2. The CDR3 totals 16 residues. Germline-derived CDR1 and CDR2 are SGHTA and FQGNSA. The ends lost 5 bases at V and 2 bases at J; junction bases unmatched: 6. CDR3 DNA: TGTGCCAGCAGCAACGGACTAGCGGGAAAACAAGAGACCCAGTACTTC. Its protein is CASSNGLAGKQETQYF.

This chain joins TRBV20-1 and TRBJ2-7, with D hard to call. The germline CDR1 and CDR2 sequences are DFQATT and SNEGSKA (reference sequence). The V gene lost 5 bases and the J gene lost 0 bases, with 20 bases spanning the gap. The CDR3 spans 16 residues. CDR3 loop: CSAPQPSWAGSYEQYF. CDR3 sequence (DNA): TGCAGTGCTCCACAACCATCCTGGGCAGGCTCCTACGAGCAGTACTTC.

This clonotype was counted a few times. The rearrangement links TRBV6-1 to TRBJ1-2; D remains ambiguous. The CDR3 loop spans 13 amino acids. Trimming removed 7 bases from V and 0 bases from J, with 9 bases in between. The germline CDR1 and CDR2 sequences are MNHNS and SASEGT. The CDR3 coding sequence is TGTGCCAGCACCCCGGCAGCTAACTATGGCTACACCTTC. Translation gives CASTPAANYGYTF.

V usage is TRBV7-2 and J usage is TRBJ1-1, with 8 bases fitting TRBD1. Germline loops: CDR1 SGHTA, CDR2 FQGNSA. The CDR3 is made up of 15 amino acids. J was trimmed by 1 base and V by 4 bases; bases with no gene match: 5. This chain's CDR3 is CASSSRTGRNTEAFF. The DNA for the CDR3 is TGTGCCAGCAGCTCTCGGACAGGGCGGAACACTGAAGCTTTCTTT.

This chain joins TRBV5-4 and TRBJ2-5, with TRBD2 identical over 13 bases. V shed 4 bases, J shed 4 bases, and the junction held 7 bases outside the gene matches. The CDR3 totals 16 residues. Looked up from germline, CDR1 is SGHNT and CDR2 is YYREEE (reference sequence). The CDR3 region has the DNA TGTGCCAGCAGCGTACTAGCGGGGGGGCCCGGAGAGACCCAGTACTTC. This codes for CASSVLAGGPGETQYF.

The CDR3 region is CASRAGFSNTEAFF. The CDR3 DNA reads as TGTGCCAGCAGGGCGGGCTTCTCGAACACTGAAGCTTTCTTT. The chain has TRBV27 and TRBJ1-1; D remains ambiguous. There are 14 residues in the CDR3. Germline CDR1 is MNHEY and CDR2 is SMNVEV (reference sequence). V lost 6 bases and J lost 1, with 12 bases in between.

The gene calls are TRBV12-3 or TRBV12-4 and TRBJ1-1; 8 bases are shared with TRBD1. This CDR3 is built from 15 residues. V shed 6 bases, J shed 5 bases, and the junction held 11 bases outside the gene matches. The CDR3 DNA is TGTGCCAGCAGCCCGACCGGACAGGGAGAGACTGAAGCTTTCTTT. Protein sequence: CASSPTGQGETEAFF.